This entry lists 27 T cell receptor beta chains sequenced from one sample in a study of cytomegalovirus exposure and HLA in healthy donors. The PCR was carried out with 60 Vbeta primers and 13 Jbeta primers. Measured with immunoSEQ multiplex PCR; TCRdb has only the in-frame clones, and not every one. The repertoire consists of just over 200,000 clones, with approximately 78% occurring once and the leading ten covering 2.5% to 3%. The source material was PBMCs. These receptors originate from a middle-aged woman in good health and CMV-seronegative.

This chain uses TRBV4-1 with TRBJ2-1; tentative D call: TRBD2 (7 bases). The germline gives CDR1 MGHRA, CDR2 YSYEKL. V lost 4 bases and J lost 5, with 21 bases in between. The CDR3 is 17 amino acids. DNA of the CDR3: TGCGCCAGCAGCCCTATGGGGGGGAGAGGGGGGGACAATGAGCAGTTCTTC. Residues: CASSPMGGRGGDNEQFF.

A note on this clone: At one end, the junction sequence differs from germline, possibly due to a read error. The genes are TRBV7-9 and TRBJ1-1; D is unresolved. Germline V lookup: CDR1 SEHNR, CDR2 FQNEAQ (reference sequence). The CDR3 has 12 amino acids. The CDR3 bases are TGTTCCAGCCTTGCTGAGGGTACTGAAGCTTTCTTT. It encodes CSSLAEGTEAFF.

The chain links TRBV7-9 to TRBJ2-2; 12 nucleotides agree with TRBD2. V dropped 4 bases and J dropped 5; count of bases not matched to a gene: 5. Germline CDR1 is SEHNR and CDR2 is FQNEAQ (reference sequence). CDR3 length equals 16 residues. CDR3 protein: CASSSGLAGRTGELFF. In nucleotides, the CDR3 is TGTGCCAGCAGCTCGGGACTAGCGGGTCGTACCGGGGAGCTGTTTTTT.

The J gene is TRBJ1-1, the V gene TRBV7-2; D ambiguous. The CDR3 covers 13 residues. The germline V gene encodes CDR1 SGHTA and CDR2 FQGNSA. V lost 1 base, J lost 1 base, and 4 bases lay in between. The CDR3 nucleotides are TGTGCCAGCAGCTTAGGACAGAACACTGAAGCTTTCTTT. Translated, it gives CASSLGQNTEAFF.

The V call is TRBV19, the J call TRBJ2-7; D not certain. The V gene lost 3 bases and the J gene lost 6 bases, with 12 bases spanning the gap. This CDR3 spans 13 amino acids. CDR1 LNHDA and CDR2 SQIVND come from the germline V gene (reference sequence). CDR3 residues: CASSIPLRCEQYF. CDR3 DNA: TGTGCCAGTAGTATCCCCCTACGGTGCGAGCAGTACTTC.

The count of this clone is one. This chain connects TRBV7-2 to TRBJ2-5; D may be TRBD1 (6 bases). There are 13 residues in the CDR3. CDR1 SGHTA and CDR2 FQGNSA come from the germline V gene. V lost 6 bases, J lost 2 bases, and 10 bases lay in between. This CDR3 reads CASRKTGQETQYF. In nucleotides, the CDR3 is TGTGCCAGCAGGAAGACAGGTCAAGAGACCCAGTACTTC.

The V and J genes are TRBV19 and TRBJ1-1; TRBD1 agrees at 9 bases. The CDR3 loop spans 13 amino acids. CDR1 is LNHDA and CDR2 is SQIVND in the germline V gene (reference sequence). With V trimmed by 4 bases and J by 5 bases, 2 bases remained unmatched. The CDR3 DNA follows: TGTGCCAGTAGTAGACAGGGGGGTACTGAAGCTTTCTTT. Translating gives CASSRQGGTEAFF.

The J gene is TRBJ2-1, the V gene TRBV9, with D possibly being TRBD2 (6 bases). The ends were cut back, 3 bases at V and 15 bases at J, with 25 bases in the middle. The CDR3 length is 15 residues. Germline CDR1 is SGDLS and CDR2 is YYNGEE. DNA of the CDR3: TGTGCCAGCAGCGCACGAGTCGGACCCGGGGAGGCCTCGTTCTTC. This codes for CASSARVGPGEASFF.

The genes are TRBV5-4 and TRBJ2-7; TRBD1 matches at 8 bases. CDR1 and CDR2 from the germline V gene are SGHNT and YYREEE (reference sequence). This CDR3 is built from 14 residues. V was pared by 4 bases and J by 2 bases, with 5 bases of the junction left unmatched. CDR3 residues: CASSPGTGPYEQYF. The CDR3 DNA sequence: TGTGCCAGCAGCCCGGGGACAGGTCCCTACGAGCAGTACTTC.

This chain links TRBV6-1 with TRBJ2-7, with TRBD2 matching 9 bases. Germline loops: CDR1 MNHNS, CDR2 SASEGT. The CDR3 runs 14 residues. V was clipped by 6 bases and J by 9 bases; unmatched bases: 12. The CDR3: CASSVAGASGGQYF. The CDR3, as DNA: TGTGCCAGCAGCGTAGCGGGAGCCAGCGGCGGGCAGTACTTC.

The chain links TRBV7-3 to TRBJ2-2, with TRBD2 matching 7 bases. CDR3 length: 15 amino acids. Germline loops: CDR1 SGHTA, CDR2 FQGTGA. The junction had 3 bases not matched to a gene; V was cut back by 2 bases and J by 3 bases. The chain's CDR3 is CASSLGGLYTGELFF. In DNA form, the CDR3 reads TGTGCCAGCAGCTTAGGGGGACTATACACCGGGGAGCTGTTTTTT.

The chain couples TRBV29-1 to TRBJ2-7; no reliable D call. Germline CDR1 and CDR2: SQVTM and ANQGSEA. V dropped 4 bases and J dropped 0 bases, with 7 bases sitting between them. The CDR3 has 12 amino acids. The CDR3 spells CSVGAFSYEQYF. CDR3 DNA sequence: TGCAGCGTTGGGGCTTTCTCCTACGAGCAGTACTTC.

The chain uses TRBV19 and TRBJ2-5; the match to TRBD2 covers 16 bases. Germline loops: CDR1 LNHDA, CDR2 SQIVND (reference sequence). This CDR3 comprises 17 residues. The V gene end was trimmed by 5 bases and the J gene end by 13 bases; junction bases not matched to a gene: 16. The CDR3 loop is CASSVGLAGGTSYERYF. CDR3 coding DNA: TGTGCCAGTAGTGTGGGACTAGCGGGAGGGACCTCCTACGAGCGGTACTTC.

This clone turned up a few times. The rearrangement uses TRBV27 and TRBJ2-1; a possible D gene is TRBD1 (5 bases). The ends were cut back, 3 bases at V and 9 bases at J, with 18 bases in the middle. CDR1 is MNHEY, CDR2 SMNVEV, per germline (reference sequence). There are 15 residues in the CDR3. CDR3 nucleotides: TGTGCCAGCAGTTTCTCTTCGCTGGGGCCGAGTGAGCAGTTCTTC. Its protein product is CASSFSSLGPSEQFF.

The V and J genes are TRBV9 and TRBJ2-1; 9 nucleotides agree with TRBD1. V lost 3 bases and J lost 2; bases outside the gene matches: 3. Germline CDR1 SGDLS, CDR2 YYNGEE. The CDR3 is made up of 15 amino acids. This CDR3 is CASSARQGAYNEQFF. Here the CDR3 DNA reads TGTGCCAGCAGCGCCAGACAGGGGGCCTACAATGAGCAGTTCTTC.

The CDR3 nucleotides are TGCGCCAGCAGCTTGGGTGCGGTAGGCTACACCTTC. Its protein product is CASSLGAVGYTF. This chain links TRBV5-1 with TRBJ1-2, with D hard to call. The CDR3 contains 12 residues. Looked up from germline, CDR1 is SGHRS and CDR2 is YFSETQ. Trimming cost V 0 bases and J 8 bases, with 8 bases left between them. Supplemented by reference TRBV5-1 and TRBJ1-2, the full variable domain reads KAGVTQTPRYLIKTRGQQVTLSCSPISGHRSVSWYQQTPGQGLQFLFEYFSETQRNKGNFPGRFSGRQFSNSRSEMNVSTLELGDSALYLCASSLGAVGYTFGSGTRLTVV.

The chain has TRBV19 and TRBJ1-2, with D possibly TRBD1 on 6 matching bases. Trimming left V 8 bases short and J 3 bases short, with 10 bases between. Germline V gene data show CDR1 as LNHDA and CDR2 as SQIVND (reference sequence). The CDR3 contains 12 residues. The CDR3 loop is CASSQGDYGYTF. The CDR3 bases are TGTGCCAGTTCACAGGGCGACTATGGCTACACCTTC.

The chain combines TRBV13 with TRBJ2-1; 12 bases align to TRBD2. Germline V gene sequence: CDR1 PRHDT, CDR2 FYEKMQ (reference sequence). The CDR3 has 16 amino acids. Trimming removed 6 bases from V and 6 bases from J; junction bases left unmatched: 9. The chain's CDR3 is CASRIKGTSGRNEQFF. The CDR3 DNA follows: TGTGCCAGCAGAATCAAAGGGACTAGCGGGCGCAATGAGCAGTTCTTC.

The genes are TRBV5-1 and TRBJ2-7, with TRBD1 as a possible D gene (5 bases). The CDR3 is 15 amino acids. The ends were cut back, 0 bases at V and 3 bases at J, with 13 bases in the middle. Looked up from germline, CDR1 is SGHRS and CDR2 is YFSETQ. The CDR3 DNA reads TGCGCCAGCAGCTTGGAGGGGATGGGGAACTACGAGCAGTACTTC. Translation gives CASSLEGMGNYEQYF.

The rearrangement joins TRBV11-2 to TRBJ2-4; 14 nucleotides line up with TRBD2. Trimming at V came to 5 bases and at J to 6 bases, leaving 9 bases not matched to a gene. This CDR3 has 17 amino acids. The germline gives CDR1 SGHAT, CDR2 FQNNGV. CDR3 in DNA: TGTGCCAGCAGCACCACGGGACTAGCGGGAGCACTAAACATTCAGTACTTC. It codes for CASSTTGLAGALNIQYF.

This clone was seen once. The chain joins TRBV19 to TRBJ2-7; maybe TRBD2 (6 bases). V gave up 3 bases and J gave up 1 base, with 13 bases separating them. CDR1 is LNHDA and CDR2 is SQIVND in the germline V gene (reference sequence). The CDR3 extends over 15 amino acids. The CDR3 bases are TGTGCCAGTAGTATGGGCGGGAAATTATCCTACGAGCAGTACTTC. Translated: CASSMGGKLSYEQYF. Supplemented by reference TRBV19 and TRBJ2-7, the full variable domain reads DGGITQSPKYLFRKEGQNVTLSCEQNLNHDAMYWYRQDPGQGLRLIYYSQIVNDFQKGDIAEGYSVSREKKESFPLTVTSAQKNPTAFYLCASSMGGKLSYEQYFGPGTRLTVT.

V gene TRBV28 combines with J gene TRBJ2-1; the match to TRBD2 covers 7 bases. Germline assignment: CDR1 MDHEN and CDR2 SYDVKM. This CDR3 comprises 14 residues. The trim removed 7 bases at V and 0 bases at J, leaving 3 bases unmatched. CDR3 amino acids: CASTRELSYNEQFF. As DNA, the CDR3 is TGTGCCAGCACGCGGGAGCTCTCCTACAATGAGCAGTTCTTC.

A remark on this clone: Different DNA sequences within this sample yield the same CDR3. This sequence joins TRBV29-1 and TRBJ2-3, with 10 bases that match TRBD2. The junction had 3 bases not matched to a gene; V was cut back by 4 bases and J by 5 bases. CDR1 and CDR2 from the germline V gene are SQVTM and ANQGSEA. CDR3 length: 13 residues. The CDR3 sequence: CSVVRLAGDTQYF. The CDR3 nucleotides read TGCAGCGTTGTCAGACTAGCGGGAGATACGCAGTATTTT.

This clone appeared a few times. The chain has TRBV10-2 and TRBJ2-4; D is possibly TRBD1 (5 bases). The CDR3 consists of 13 residues. Germline V lookup: CDR1 WSHSY, CDR2 SAAADI. V was shortened by 8 bases and J by 2 bases, with 10 bases between the two germline ends. The CDR3 loop reads CASQGLSKNIQYF. CDR3 coding DNA: TGCGCCAGCCAGGGTCTATCCAAAAACATTCAGTACTTC.

CDR3: CASSPMTSGIDNEQFF. The CDR3 DNA sequence: TGTGCCAGCAGTCCAATGACTAGCGGGATCGACAATGAGCAGTTCTTC. J is TRBJ2-1 and V is TRBV6-6, with 11 positions matching TRBD2. Germline V CDR1 and CDR2: MNHNY, SVGAGI (reference sequence). The CDR3 has 16 amino acids. Trimming removed 5 bases from V and 5 bases from J; junction bases left unmatched: 8.

CDR3 coding DNA: TGTGCCACCAGCAGAGATACAGGGGTTAATGAAAAACTGTTTTTT. It yields the protein CATSRDTGVNEKLFF. The J gene is TRBJ1-4, the V gene TRBV15; 7 positions agree with TRBD1. This CDR3 has 15 amino acids. CDR1 is LNHNV and CDR2 is YYDKDF in the germline V gene (reference sequence). V lost 0 bases and J lost 4; bases outside the gene matches: 2. The whole variable domain, filled in from reference TRBV15 and TRBJ1-4, reads DAMVIQNPRYQVTQFGKPVTLSCSQTLNHNVMYWYQQKSSQAPKLLFHYYDKDFNNEADTPDNFQSRRPNTSFCFLDIRSPGLGDTAMYLCATSRDTGVNEKLFFGSGTQLSVL.

A single count supports this clone. The chain uses TRBV18 and TRBJ2-5; D gene ambiguous. The CDR3 runs to 13 residues. The germline V gene has CDR1 KGHSH and CDR2 LQKENI. V was pared by 4 bases and J by 1 base, with 7 bases between. Here the CDR3 DNA reads TGTGCCAGCTCACTTCACAGCCAAGAGACCCAGTACTTC. It specifies CASSLHSQETQYF. The variable domain in full, with the rest retrieved from reference TRBV18 and TRBJ2-5, is NAGVMQNPRHLVRRRGQEARLRCSPMKGHSHVYWYRQLPEEGLKFMVYLQKENIIDESGMPKERFSAEFPKEGPSILRIQQVVRGDSAAYFCASSLHSQETQYFGPGTRLLVL.